Listed below are T cell receptor beta chains from one sample, sequenced in a study of blood T cell repertoires in COVID-19. Sequencing used immunoSEQ multiplex PCR; TCRdb keeps in-frame clones, though not all of them. The sample has approximately 76,000 clones, around 79% seen once. What was sequenced was peripheral blood. These receptors came from a woman aged 70-85 years with acute or convalescent COVID-19. The CDR3 runs from the conserved cysteine through the conserved F or W. The D gene is left open where the match is weak. For some rows the clone size is stated as once, few or many, or as a class when expanded; others skip it.

size	J	V	D	DNA	CDR3
once	TRBJ1-2	TRBV28	.	TGTGCCAGCAGTCAGCTAGGGGATGGCTACACCTTC	CASSQLGDGYTF
.	TRBJ1-2	TRBV5-1	.	TGCGCCAGCAGACGAGAACTGCTTAACTATGGCTACACCTTC	CASRRELLNYGYTF
.	TRBJ2-7	TRBV28	.	TGTGCCAGCAGCTCCAGACTAGGGTCCTACGAGCAGTACTTC	CASSSRLGSYEQYF
.	TRBJ2-7	TRBV21-1	.	TGTGCCAGCAGCCTGCTGGACAGGGTAAGGGAGAACGAGCAGTACTTC	CASSLLDRVRENEQYF
.	TRBJ2-2	TRBV5-6	TRBD2	TGTGCCAGTGCCCGTCCCGGGGGGACCGGGGAGCTGTTTTTT	CASARPGGTGELFF
.	TRBJ1-2	TRBV2	.	TGTGCCAGCAGTGTAATAGGGGACTGGGAGGGAAACCACTATGGCTACACCTTC	CASSVIGDWEGNHYGYTF
.	TRBJ1-5	TRBV3-1/TRBV3-2	.	TGTGCCAGCAGCCCTGGGACAACCAATCAGCCCCAGCATTTT	CASSPGTTNQPQHF
.	TRBJ1-1	TRBV27	.	TGTGCCAGCAGTTATACAGGGACGAACACTGAAGCTTTCTTT	CASSYTGTNTEAFF
.	TRBJ1-2	TRBV2	TRBD1	TGTGCCAGCAGTTTGTTCGGGGGGGGACAGACGTATGGCTACACCTTC	CASSLFGGGQTYGYTF
.	TRBJ1-4	TRBV18	TRBD1	TGTGCCAGCTCACAGACAGGGGATGGTGAAAAACTGTTTTTT	CASSQTGDGEKLFF
.	TRBJ1-2	TRBV27	TRBD1	TGTGCCAGCAGTCCCCGACAGGGCCACTATGGCTACACCTTC	CASSPRQGHYGYTF
once	TRBJ1-5	TRBV28	.	TGTGCCAGCACCCGTAATAGCAATCAGCCCCAGCATTTT	CASTRNSNQPQHF
.	TRBJ1-3	TRBV25-1	TRBD1	TGTGCCAGCAGTGAATTAAGGGGGAAGGGGGCGGCTGGAAACACCATATATTTT	CASSELRGKGAAGNTIYF
.	TRBJ1-4	TRBV7-2	TRBD1	TGTGCCAGCAGCTTAATGGGACAGGGTAATGAAAAACTGTTTTTT	CASSLMGQGNEKLFF
.	TRBJ2-5	TRBV19	TRBD2	TGTGCCAGTAGTTCCAGGACTAGCGGGAGAGGGGAGACCCAGTACTTC	CASSSRTSGRGETQYF
.	TRBJ1-5	TRBV5-1	.	TGCGCCAGCAGCTTGACAGGGCTGGGCGTAAATCAGCCCCAGCATTTT	CASSLTGLGVNQPQHF
.	TRBJ2-1	TRBV19	.	TGTGCCAGTAGTCTCCTCGCGGTCGGTGAGCAGTTCTTC	CASSLLAVGEQFF
.	TRBJ2-2	TRBV7-7	.	TGTGCCAGCAGCTCATCTAGATTTCCCGGGGAGCTGTTTTTT	CASSSSRFPGELFF